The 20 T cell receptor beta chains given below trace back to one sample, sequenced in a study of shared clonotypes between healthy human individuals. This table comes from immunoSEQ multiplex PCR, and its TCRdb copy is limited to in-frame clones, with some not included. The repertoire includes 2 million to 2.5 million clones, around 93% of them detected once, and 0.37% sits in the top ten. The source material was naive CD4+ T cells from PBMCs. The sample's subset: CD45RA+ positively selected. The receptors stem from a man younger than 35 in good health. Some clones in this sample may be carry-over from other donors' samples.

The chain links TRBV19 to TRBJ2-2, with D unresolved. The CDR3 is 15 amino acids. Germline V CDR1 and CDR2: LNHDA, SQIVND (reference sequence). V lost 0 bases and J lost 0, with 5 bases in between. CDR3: CASSIDSANTGELFF. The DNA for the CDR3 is TGTGCCAGTAGTATAGACAGCGCGAACACCGGGGAGCTGTTTTTT.

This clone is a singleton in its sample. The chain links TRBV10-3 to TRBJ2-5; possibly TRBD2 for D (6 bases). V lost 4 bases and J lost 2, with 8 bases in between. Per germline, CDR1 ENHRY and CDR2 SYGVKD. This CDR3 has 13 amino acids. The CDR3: CAISGGLQETQYF. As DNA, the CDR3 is TGTGCCATCAGTGGGGGACTGCAAGAGACCCAGTACTTC.

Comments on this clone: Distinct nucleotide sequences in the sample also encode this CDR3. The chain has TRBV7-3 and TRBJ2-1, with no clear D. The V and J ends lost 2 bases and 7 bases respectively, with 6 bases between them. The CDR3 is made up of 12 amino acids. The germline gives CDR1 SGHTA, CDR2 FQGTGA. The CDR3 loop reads CASSLSGNEQFF. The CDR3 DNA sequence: TGTGCCAGCAGCTTATCCGGAAATGAGCAGTTCTTC.

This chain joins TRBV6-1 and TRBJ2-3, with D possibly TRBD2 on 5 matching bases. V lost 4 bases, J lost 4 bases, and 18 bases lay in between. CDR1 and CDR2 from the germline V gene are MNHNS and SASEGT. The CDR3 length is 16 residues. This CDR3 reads CASSVVEGSSADTQYF. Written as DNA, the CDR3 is TGTGCCAGCAGTGTAGTAGAGGGTTCTTCGGCAGATACGCAGTATTTT.

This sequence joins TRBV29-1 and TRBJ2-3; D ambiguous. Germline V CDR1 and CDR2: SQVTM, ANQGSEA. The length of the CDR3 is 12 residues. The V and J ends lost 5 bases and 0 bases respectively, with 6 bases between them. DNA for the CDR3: TGCAGCGTTCCCCTTAGCACAGATACGCAGTATTTT. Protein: CSVPLSTDTQYF.

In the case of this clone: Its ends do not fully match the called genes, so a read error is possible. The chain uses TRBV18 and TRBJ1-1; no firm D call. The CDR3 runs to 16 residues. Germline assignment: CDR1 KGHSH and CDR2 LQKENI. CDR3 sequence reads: CASSPPDYWVKTEAFF. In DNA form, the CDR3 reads TGTGCCAGCTCACCACCGGACTACTGGGTGAAAACTGAAGCTTTCTTT.

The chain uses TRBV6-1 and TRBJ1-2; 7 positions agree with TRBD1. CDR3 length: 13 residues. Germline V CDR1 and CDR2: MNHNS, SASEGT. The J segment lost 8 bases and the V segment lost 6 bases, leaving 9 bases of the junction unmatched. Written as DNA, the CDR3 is TGTGCCAGCAGCAGCCGGACAGGCGGGGGCTACACCTTC. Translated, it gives CASSSRTGGGYTF.

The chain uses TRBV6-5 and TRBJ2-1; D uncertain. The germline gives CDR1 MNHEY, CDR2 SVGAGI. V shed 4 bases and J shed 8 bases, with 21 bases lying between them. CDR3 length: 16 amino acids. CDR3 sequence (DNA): TGTGCCAGCAGTTCCCGGACCAGGCGGATGTGGGATGAGCAGTTCTTC. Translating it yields CASSSRTRRMWDEQFF.

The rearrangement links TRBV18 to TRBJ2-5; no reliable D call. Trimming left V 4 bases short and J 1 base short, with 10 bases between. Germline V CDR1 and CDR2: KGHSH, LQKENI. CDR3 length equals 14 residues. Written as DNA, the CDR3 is TGTGCCAGCTCACACGAGTATTCCCAAGAGACCCAGTACTTC. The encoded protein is CASSHEYSQETQYF.

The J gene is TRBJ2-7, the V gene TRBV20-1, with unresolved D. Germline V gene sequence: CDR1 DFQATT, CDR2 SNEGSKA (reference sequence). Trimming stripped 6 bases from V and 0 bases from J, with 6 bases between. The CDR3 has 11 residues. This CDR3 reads CSALSSYEQYF. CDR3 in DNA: TGCAGTGCATTAAGCTCCTACGAGCAGTACTTC.

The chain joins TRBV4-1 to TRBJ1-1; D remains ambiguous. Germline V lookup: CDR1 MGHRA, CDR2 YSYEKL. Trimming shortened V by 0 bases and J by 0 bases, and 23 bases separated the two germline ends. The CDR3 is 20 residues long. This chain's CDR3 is CASSQEGSFDVWIMNTEAFF. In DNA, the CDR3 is TGCGCCAGCAGCCAAGAAGGTAGTTTCGATGTTTGGATTATGAACACTGAAGCTTTCTTT.

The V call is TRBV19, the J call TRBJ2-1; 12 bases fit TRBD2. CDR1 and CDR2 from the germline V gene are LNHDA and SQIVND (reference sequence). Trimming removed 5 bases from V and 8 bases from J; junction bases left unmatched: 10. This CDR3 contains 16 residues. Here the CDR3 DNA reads TGTGCCAGTAGTCACCTAGCGGGAGGGCGTCCCTATGAGCAGTTCTTC. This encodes CASSHLAGGRPYEQFF.

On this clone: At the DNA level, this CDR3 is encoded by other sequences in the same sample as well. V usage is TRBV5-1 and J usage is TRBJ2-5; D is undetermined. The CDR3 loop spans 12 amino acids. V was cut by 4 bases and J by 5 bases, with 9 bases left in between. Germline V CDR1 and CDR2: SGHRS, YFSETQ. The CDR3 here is CASSILGETQYF. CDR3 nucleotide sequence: TGCGCCAGCAGCATACTGGGGGAGACCCAGTACTTC.

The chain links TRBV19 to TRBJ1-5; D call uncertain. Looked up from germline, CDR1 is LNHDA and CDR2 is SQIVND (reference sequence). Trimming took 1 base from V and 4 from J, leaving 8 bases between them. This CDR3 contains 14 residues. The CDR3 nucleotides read TGTGCCAGTAGTATAGTTACGGGGAATCAGCCCCAGCATTTT. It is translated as CASSIVTGNQPQHF.

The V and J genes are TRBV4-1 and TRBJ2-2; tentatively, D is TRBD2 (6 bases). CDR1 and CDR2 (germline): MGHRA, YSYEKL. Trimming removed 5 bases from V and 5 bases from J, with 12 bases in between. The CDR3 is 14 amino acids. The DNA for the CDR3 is TGCGCCAGCAGCTCCCCTGGGAGGACCGGGGAGCTGTTTTTT. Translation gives CASSSPGRTGELFF.

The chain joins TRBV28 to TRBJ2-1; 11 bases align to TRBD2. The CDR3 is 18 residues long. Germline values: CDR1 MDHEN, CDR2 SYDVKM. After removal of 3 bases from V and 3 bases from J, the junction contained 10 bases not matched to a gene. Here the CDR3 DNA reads TGTGCCAGCAGTTTGGCCAGGCCTAGCGGGAGGTTCTACAATGAGCAGTTCTTC. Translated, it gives CASSLARPSGRFYNEQFF.

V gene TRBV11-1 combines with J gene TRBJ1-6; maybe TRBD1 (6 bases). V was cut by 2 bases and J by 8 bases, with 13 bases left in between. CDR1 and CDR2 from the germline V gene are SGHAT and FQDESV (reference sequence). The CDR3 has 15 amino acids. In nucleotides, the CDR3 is TGTGCCAGCAGCTTAAATTCGGCAGGGGATTCACCCCTCCACTTT. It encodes CASSLNSAGDSPLHF.

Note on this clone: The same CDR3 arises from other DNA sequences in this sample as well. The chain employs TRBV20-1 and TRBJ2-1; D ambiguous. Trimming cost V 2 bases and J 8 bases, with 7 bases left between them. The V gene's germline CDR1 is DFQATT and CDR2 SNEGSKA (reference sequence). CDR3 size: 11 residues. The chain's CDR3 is CSARRRDEQFF. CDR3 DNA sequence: TGCAGTGCTAGACGCCGCGATGAGCAGTTCTTC.

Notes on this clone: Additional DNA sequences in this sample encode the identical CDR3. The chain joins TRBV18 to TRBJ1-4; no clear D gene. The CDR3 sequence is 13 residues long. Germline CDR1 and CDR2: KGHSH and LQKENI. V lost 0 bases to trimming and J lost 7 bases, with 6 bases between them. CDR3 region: CASSPPPGEKLFF. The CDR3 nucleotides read TGTGCCAGCTCACCACCCCCTGGTGAAAAACTGTTTTTT.

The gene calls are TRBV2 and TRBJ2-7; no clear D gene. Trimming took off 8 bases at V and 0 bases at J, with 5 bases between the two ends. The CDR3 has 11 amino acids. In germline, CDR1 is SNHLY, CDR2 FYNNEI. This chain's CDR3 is CASLDSYEQYF. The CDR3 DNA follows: TGTGCCAGCCTAGACTCCTACGAGCAGTACTTC. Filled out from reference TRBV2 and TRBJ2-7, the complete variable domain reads EPEVTQTPSHQVTQMGQEVILRCVPISNHLYFYWYRQILGQKVEFLVSFYNNEISEKSEIFDDQFSVERPDGSNFTLKIRSTKLEDSAMYFCASLDSYEQYFGPGTRLTVT.